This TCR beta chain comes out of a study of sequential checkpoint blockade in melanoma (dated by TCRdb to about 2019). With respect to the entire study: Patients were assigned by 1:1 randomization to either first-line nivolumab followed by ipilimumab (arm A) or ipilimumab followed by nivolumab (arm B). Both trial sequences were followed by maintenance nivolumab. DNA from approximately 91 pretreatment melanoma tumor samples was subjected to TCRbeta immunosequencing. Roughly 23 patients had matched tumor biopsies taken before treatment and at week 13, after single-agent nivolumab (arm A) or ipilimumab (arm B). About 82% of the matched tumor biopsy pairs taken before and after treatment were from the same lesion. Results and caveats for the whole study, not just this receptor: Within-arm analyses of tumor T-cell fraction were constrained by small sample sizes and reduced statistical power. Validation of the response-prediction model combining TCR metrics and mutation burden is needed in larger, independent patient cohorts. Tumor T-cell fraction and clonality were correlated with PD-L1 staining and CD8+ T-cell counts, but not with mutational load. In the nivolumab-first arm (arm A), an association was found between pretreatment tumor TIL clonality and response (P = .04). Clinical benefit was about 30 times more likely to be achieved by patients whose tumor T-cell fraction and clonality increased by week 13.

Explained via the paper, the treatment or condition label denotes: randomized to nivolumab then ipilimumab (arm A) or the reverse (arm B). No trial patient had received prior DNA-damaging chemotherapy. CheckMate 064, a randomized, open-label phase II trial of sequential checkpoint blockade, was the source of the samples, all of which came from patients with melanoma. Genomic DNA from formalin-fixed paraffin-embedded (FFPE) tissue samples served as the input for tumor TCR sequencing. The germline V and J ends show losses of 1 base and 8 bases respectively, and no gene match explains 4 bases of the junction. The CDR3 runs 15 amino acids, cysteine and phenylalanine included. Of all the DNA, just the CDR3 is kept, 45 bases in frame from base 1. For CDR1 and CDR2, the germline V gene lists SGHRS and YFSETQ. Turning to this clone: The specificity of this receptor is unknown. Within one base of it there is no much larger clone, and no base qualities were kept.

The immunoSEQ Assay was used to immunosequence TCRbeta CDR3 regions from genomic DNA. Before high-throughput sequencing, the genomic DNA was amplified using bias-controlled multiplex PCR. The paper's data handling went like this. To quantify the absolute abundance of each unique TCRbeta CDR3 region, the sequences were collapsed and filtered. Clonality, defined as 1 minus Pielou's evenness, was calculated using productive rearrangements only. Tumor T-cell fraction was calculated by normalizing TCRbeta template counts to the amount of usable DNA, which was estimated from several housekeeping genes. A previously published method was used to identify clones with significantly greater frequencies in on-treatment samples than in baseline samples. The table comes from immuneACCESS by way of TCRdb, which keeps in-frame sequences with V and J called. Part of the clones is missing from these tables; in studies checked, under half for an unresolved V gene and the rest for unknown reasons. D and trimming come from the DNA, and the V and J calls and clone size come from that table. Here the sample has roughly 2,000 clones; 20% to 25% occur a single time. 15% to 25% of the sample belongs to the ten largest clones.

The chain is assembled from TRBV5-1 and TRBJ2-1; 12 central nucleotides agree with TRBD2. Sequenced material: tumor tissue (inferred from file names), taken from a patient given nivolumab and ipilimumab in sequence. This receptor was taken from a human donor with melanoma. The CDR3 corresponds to CASSLLAGGLDEQFF. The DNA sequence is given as TGCGCCAGCAGCTTGCTAGCGGGGGGGCTCGATGAGCAGTTCTTC.